The rows below give T cell receptor beta chains drawn from one sample of a study of lymphopenia after photon versus proton radiotherapy. Sequencing used immunoSEQ multiplex PCR; TCRdb keeps in-frame clones, though not all of them. The top ten clones hold 2% to 2.5% of a sample with 65,000 to 85,000 clones, roughly 92% of them seen once. The source was peripheral blood, collected from a patient treated with photon-based radiotherapy. These receptors all come from a woman aged 40 to 50 with cholangiocarcinoma. The CDR3 runs from the conserved cysteine through the conserved F or W. The D gene is left open where the match is weak. Where a row states a size, it is once, few, many or the class of an expanded clone; other rows omit it.

D gene: NA; V gene: TRBV5-1; J gene: TRBJ1-1; clone size: once; CDR3 DNA: TGCGCCAGCAGCTTGGGAGGGAACACTGAAGCTTTCTTT; CDR3 protein: CASSLGGNTEAFF
D gene: NA; V gene: TRBV30; J gene: TRBJ1-4; clone size: NA; CDR3 DNA: TGTGCCTGGAGTCCCCTGGGGACCAAGGAAAAACTGTTTTTT; CDR3 protein: CAWSPLGTKEKLFF
D gene: NA; V gene: TRBV30; J gene: TRBJ2-3; clone size: NA; CDR3 DNA: TGTGCCTGGACAGGGCTGACAGATACGCAGTATTTT; CDR3 protein: CAWTGLTDTQYF
D gene: TRBD1; V gene: TRBV7-7; J gene: TRBJ2-7; clone size: NA; CDR3 DNA: TGTGCTAGCAGCTTTTCCCGACGTAGGGGACAGATATCTTACGAGCAGTACTTC; CDR3 protein: CASSFSRRRGQISYEQYF
D gene: NA; V gene: TRBV12-5; J gene: TRBJ1-1; clone size: NA; CDR3 DNA: TGTGCTAGTGGGCTTGCGGGGACACTTGAAGCTTTCTTT; CDR3 protein: CASGLAGTLEAFF
D gene: NA; V gene: TRBV19; J gene: TRBJ2-3; clone size: NA; CDR3 DNA: TGTGCCAGTAGTATCGGACAGAGCTTAGGCACAGATACGCAGTATTTT; CDR3 protein: CASSIGQSLGTDTQYF
D gene: TRBD2; V gene: TRBV7-3; J gene: TRBJ2-3; clone size: NA; CDR3 DNA: TGTGCCAGCAGCTTAAGGGCGGGAGTGGGCACAGATACGCAGTATTTT; CDR3 protein: CASSLRAGVGTDTQYF
D gene: NA; V gene: TRBV29-1; J gene: TRBJ1-6; clone size: NA; CDR3 DNA: TGCAGCGCTATGGAGGGGTCGTATTCACCCCTCCACTTT; CDR3 protein: CSAMEGSYSPLHF
D gene: NA; V gene: TRBV15; J gene: TRBJ2-5; clone size: NA; CDR3 DNA: TGTGCCACCAGCGAGGGACTTCAAGAGGCCCAGTACTTC; CDR3 protein: CATSEGLQEAQYF
D gene: NA; V gene: TRBV7-8; J gene: TRBJ1-1; clone size: once; CDR3 DNA: TGTGCCAGCAGCTTAGGGCTACGGAACACTGAAGCTTTCTTT; CDR3 protein: CASSLGLRNTEAFF
D gene: TRBD1; V gene: TRBV2; J gene: TRBJ1-1; clone size: once; CDR3 DNA: TGTGCCAGCAATAGGGACAGGAACACTGAAGCTTTCTTT; CDR3 protein: CASNRDRNTEAFF
D gene: TRBD2; V gene: TRBV7-9; J gene: TRBJ2-3; clone size: once; CDR3 DNA: TGTGCCAGCAGCCCCCCCTCCGCGGGAGTCATTGGTACGCAGTATTTT; CDR3 protein: CASSPPSAGVIGTQYF
D gene: NA; V gene: TRBV19; J gene: TRBJ2-1; clone size: NA; CDR3 DNA: TGTGCCAGTAGTATGGTGGTATTTAGTAATGAGCAGTTCTTC; CDR3 protein: CASSMVVFSNEQFF
D gene: NA; V gene: TRBV5-4; J gene: TRBJ1-1; clone size: NA; CDR3 DNA: TGTGCCAGCAGCCCGATCGAGGGGTGGACTGAAGCTTTCTTT; CDR3 protein: CASSPIEGWTEAFF
D gene: NA; V gene: TRBV11-1; J gene: TRBJ1-3; clone size: NA; CDR3 DNA: TGTGCCAGCGCCTATAGCTCCGGAGGAGGAAACACCATATATTTT; CDR3 protein: CASAYSSGGGNTIYF
D gene: NA; V gene: TRBV28; J gene: TRBJ2-3; clone size: NA; CDR3 DNA: TGTGCCAGCAGTCCAAGCCCACGATTCGATACGCAGTATTTT; CDR3 protein: CASSPSPRFDTQYF
D gene: NA; V gene: TRBV30; J gene: TRBJ2-7; clone size: NA; CDR3 DNA: TGTGCCTGGAGGGCCAGGGTGAATTACGAGCAGTACTTC; CDR3 protein: CAWRARVNYEQYF
D gene: NA; V gene: TRBV13; J gene: TRBJ2-1; clone size: NA; CDR3 DNA: TGTGCCAGCAGCTTGTTTCAGTCTCCCCAATCCAATGAGCAGTTCTTC; CDR3 protein: CASSLFQSPQSNEQFF
D gene: TRBD2; V gene: TRBV9; J gene: TRBJ2-5; clone size: NA; CDR3 DNA: TGTGCCAGCAGCGGTCCGCTAGCGGGGGGCCAAGAGACCCAGTACTTC; CDR3 protein: CASSGPLAGGQETQYF
D gene: NA; V gene: TRBV9; J gene: TRBJ1-2; clone size: NA; CDR3 DNA: TGTGCCAGCAGCGTAGTGACAGGCCCTGGAGGTGGCTACACCTTC; CDR3 protein: CASSVVTGPGGGYTF
D gene: TRBD1; V gene: TRBV27; J gene: TRBJ1-2; clone size: NA; CDR3 DNA: TGTGCCAGCAGCCCCCTGGGGACAGGGTCCAAGAACCACCGTGAAAATGGCTACACCTTC; CDR3 protein: CASSPLGTGSKNHRENGYTF
D gene: TRBD1; V gene: TRBV5-1; J gene: TRBJ1-6; clone size: NA; CDR3 DNA: TGCGCCAGCAGCTCCGGGACAGGGGGTTATTCACCCCTCCACTTT; CDR3 protein: CASSSGTGGYSPLHF
D gene: NA; V gene: TRBV4-1; J gene: TRBJ2-5; clone size: NA; CDR3 DNA: TGCGCCAGCAGCCACGCCGGGACTCAAGAGACCCAGTACTTC; CDR3 protein: CASSHAGTQETQYF
D gene: NA; V gene: TRBV29-1; J gene: TRBJ2-7; clone size: NA; CDR3 DNA: TGCAGCGTCGTCCCGGGAGATCGGGGCGAGCAGTACTTC; CDR3 protein: CSVVPGDRGEQYF
D gene: NA; V gene: TRBV5-8; J gene: TRBJ2-7; clone size: few; CDR3 DNA: TGTGCCAGCAGCTTACCAGGGCGGGTGCCTTCCTCCTACGAGCAGTACTTC; CDR3 protein: CASSLPGRVPSSYEQYF
D gene: NA; V gene: TRBV15; J gene: TRBJ2-1; clone size: NA; CDR3 DNA: TGTGCCACCAGCAGAGACCGAGCAAGCGGCAATGAGCAGTTCTTC; CDR3 protein: CATSRDRASGNEQFF
D gene: TRBD1; V gene: TRBV5-1; J gene: TRBJ2-2; clone size: once; CDR3 DNA: TGCGCCAGCAGCTTGAGGGGACAGGGCTCCACCGGGGAGCTGTTTTTT; CDR3 protein: CASSLRGQGSTGELFF
D gene: NA; V gene: TRBV25-1; J gene: TRBJ2-2; clone size: NA; CDR3 DNA: TGTGCCACTACACCGACTGGGTACACCGGGGAGCTGTTTTTT; CDR3 protein: CATTPTGYTGELFF
D gene: NA; V gene: TRBV30; J gene: TRBJ2-5; clone size: NA; CDR3 DNA: TGTGCCTGGAGTGTGGTTCAGGGTGGGTCCCAGTACTTC; CDR3 protein: CAWSVVQGGSQYF
D gene: NA; V gene: TRBV6-1; J gene: TRBJ2-2; clone size: NA; CDR3 DNA: TGTGCCAGCAGTGAGGACCCCATTCCCGGGGAGCTGTTTTTT; CDR3 protein: CASSEDPIPGELFF
D gene: TRBD1; V gene: TRBV28; J gene: TRBJ1-1; clone size: NA; CDR3 DNA: TGTGCCAGCAGTCCTCGCCGGGACAGGGTTACGGCTTTCTTT; CDR3 protein: CASSPRRDRVTAFF